These 14 T cell receptor beta chains were sequenced from one sample in a study of T cell responses to AZD1222 COVID-19 vaccine. Profiling relied on immunoSEQ multiplex PCR, and the TCRdb table lists in-frame clones only, not all of them. This sample has roughly 140,000 clones; almost 90% occur once, and the top ten carry about 1.5%. Material: peripheral blood, obtained 28 days after the second AZD1222 dose. The receptors shown here come from an adult who received the AZD1222 COVID-19 vaccine.

This chain links TRBV5-8 with TRBJ1-4, with D maybe TRBD1 (5 bases). There are 16 residues in the CDR3. Germline CDR1 reads SGHTS; CDR2 reads YDEGEE. V was trimmed by 5 bases and J by 0 bases, leaving 14 bases between them. The CDR3 sequence is CASSLWDSATNEKLFF. Here the CDR3 DNA reads TGTGCCAGCAGTCTATGGGACTCTGCAACTAATGAAAAACTGTTTTTT.

J is TRBJ2-5 and V is TRBV2; 7 positions match TRBD2. The CDR3 has 14 residues. The trim removed 7 bases at V and 2 bases at J, leaving 7 bases unmatched. Germline V lookup: CDR1 SNHLY, CDR2 FYNNEI. The CDR3 region has the DNA TGTGCCAGCAATATTCTAGCGGTACAAGAGACCCAGTACTTC. Protein: CASNILAVQETQYF.

The V gene is TRBV12-2, the J gene TRBJ2-7; TRBD2, the D gene given by the table, was not confirmed from the DNA. TRBV12-2 is a pseudogene locus. This CDR3 comprises 10 residues. CDR3 sequence: CASRLVPGAV. The CDR3 DNA reads as TGTGCAAGTCGCTTAGTCCCGGGAGCCGTC.

In DNA form, the CDR3 reads TGTGCCAGCAGCGCCAGGAGCGGCTCCTACGAGCAGTACTTC. Residues: CASSARSGSYEQYF. The chain employs TRBV11-1 and TRBJ2-7; tentative D call: TRBD2 (5 bases). CDR1 and CDR2 (germline): SGHAT, FQDESV (reference sequence). The V gene lost 5 bases and the J gene lost 0 bases, with 11 bases spanning the gap. The CDR3 is 14 amino acids.

The CDR3: CASRSTGQNTEAFF. The CDR3 DNA follows: TGTGCCAGCAGGTCTACAGGGCAGAACACTGAAGCTTTCTTT. J is TRBJ1-1 and V is TRBV27; a weak D match, TRBD1 (6 bases). Germline V gene sequence: CDR1 MNHEY, CDR2 SMNVEV (reference sequence). Trimming pared 6 bases from V and 1 base from J, leaving 12 bases between. The CDR3 consists of 14 residues.

This chain connects TRBV5-5 to TRBJ2-7; D remains ambiguous. Trimming pared 2 bases from V and 3 bases from J, leaving 12 bases between. CDR1 SGHKS and CDR2 YYEKEE come from the germline V gene (reference sequence). The CDR3 is made up of 14 amino acids. The CDR3: CASSFSAHFYEQYV. In DNA form, the CDR3 reads TGTGCCAGCAGCTTCTCGGCACATTTCTACGAGCAGTACGTC.

The rearrangement joins TRBV27 to TRBJ2-1, with 7 bases identical to TRBD1. The CDR3 runs to 16 residues. Germline V lookup: CDR1 MNHEY, CDR2 SMNVEV (reference sequence). After removal of 5 bases from V and 4 bases from J, the junction contained 11 bases not matched to a gene. CDR3 region: CASSEGGTAPYNEQFF. Written as DNA, the CDR3 is TGTGCCAGCAGTGAAGGTGGGACAGCCCCTTACAATGAGCAGTTCTTC.

V and J are TRBV19 and TRBJ2-1; TRBD2 aligns across 9 bases. Germline assignment: CDR1 LNHDA and CDR2 SQIVND (reference sequence). The length of the CDR3 is 19 residues. With 3 bases clipped from V and 1 base from J, the junction kept 13 bases outside the gene matches. The CDR3 nucleotides are TGTGCCAGTAGTATCCCCACCCTCGGACTAGCGTTTTCCTACAATGAGCAGTTCTTC. Translated: CASSIPTLGLAFSYNEQFF.

The V and J genes are TRBV10-3 and TRBJ2-5, with D hard to call. The CDR3 has 12 residues. The germline gives CDR1 ENHRY, CDR2 SYGVKD. Trimming pared 3 bases from V and 2 bases from J, leaving 4 bases between. CDR3 DNA sequence: TGTGCCATCAGTGAACCACAAGAGACCCAGTACTTC. It is translated as CAISEPQETQYF.

The gene calls are TRBV28 and TRBJ1-1, with unresolved D. The germline V gene has CDR1 MDHEN and CDR2 SYDVKM. V was clipped by 7 bases and J by 4 bases, with 10 bases between them. The length of the CDR3 is 12 residues. The CDR3 here is CASTSLGTEAFF. CDR3 DNA: TGTGCCAGCACCTCCTTGGGCACTGAAGCTTTCTTT.

About this clone: The same CDR3 can be traced to other DNA sequences in this sample. The V gene is TRBV28, the J gene TRBJ1-1; D remains ambiguous. Germline loops: CDR1 MDHEN, CDR2 SYDVKM. This CDR3 contains 12 residues. The ends were cut back, 2 bases at V and 3 bases at J, with 4 bases in the middle. The CDR3 protein is CASSLGYTEAFF. The CDR3 DNA reads as TGTGCCAGCAGTTTAGGTTACACTGAAGCTTTCTTT.

The sample holds a few counts of this clone. The chain uses TRBV10-3 and TRBJ2-7; D is perhaps TRBD1 (5 bases). The V gene lost 0 bases and the J gene lost 0 bases, with 12 bases spanning the gap. CDR1 ENHRY and CDR2 SYGVKD come from the germline V gene. This CDR3 region has 16 residues. CDR3 bases: TGTGCCATCAGTGAGTCGGGGCAGGCCCTCTCCTACGAGCAGTACGTC. Protein: CAISESGQALSYEQYV.

This rearrangement joins TRBV4-2 to TRBJ2-7, with D perhaps matching TRBD1 or TRBD2 (6 bases each). The V gene lost 3 bases and the J gene lost 2 bases, with 17 bases spanning the gap. This CDR3 region has 16 residues. Germline values: CDR1 LGHNA, CDR2 YNFKEQ. The CDR3 protein is CASSQWGGGQPYEQYF. Written as DNA, the CDR3 is TGTGCCAGCAGCCAGTGGGGTGGGGGGCAACCCTACGAGCAGTACTTC.

The V call is TRBV5-1, the J call TRBJ1-1; D ambiguous. V was cut by 0 bases and J by 7 bases, with 7 bases left in between. Germline V gene sequence: CDR1 SGHRS, CDR2 YFSETQ. The CDR3 spans 12 residues. The CDR3 sequence: CASSLGGVEAFF. The CDR3 nucleotides are TGCGCCAGCAGCTTGGGTGGGGTTGAAGCTTTCTTT. The full variable domain, rest sourced from reference TRBV5-1 and TRBJ1-1, is KAGVTQTPRYLIKTRGQQVTLSCSPISGHRSVSWYQQTPGQGLQFLFEYFSETQRNKGNFPGRFSGRQFSNSRSEMNVSTLELGDSALYLCASSLGGVEAFFGQGTRLTVV.